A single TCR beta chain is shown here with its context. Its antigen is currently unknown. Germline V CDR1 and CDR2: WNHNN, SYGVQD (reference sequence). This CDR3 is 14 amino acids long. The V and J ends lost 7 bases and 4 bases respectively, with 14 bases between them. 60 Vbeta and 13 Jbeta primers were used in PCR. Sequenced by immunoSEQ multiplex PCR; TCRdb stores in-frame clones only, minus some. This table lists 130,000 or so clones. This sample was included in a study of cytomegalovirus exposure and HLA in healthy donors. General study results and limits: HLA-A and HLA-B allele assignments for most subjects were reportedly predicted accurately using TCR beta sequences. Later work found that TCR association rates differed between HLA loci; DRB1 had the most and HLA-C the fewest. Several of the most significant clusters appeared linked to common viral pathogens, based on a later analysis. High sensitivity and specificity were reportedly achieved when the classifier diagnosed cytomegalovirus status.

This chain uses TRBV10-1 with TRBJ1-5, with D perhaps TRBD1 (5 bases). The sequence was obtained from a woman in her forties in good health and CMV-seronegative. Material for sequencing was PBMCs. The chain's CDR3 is CASIGTGGNQPQHF. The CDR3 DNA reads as TGCGCCAGCATAGGGACCGGGGGGAATCAGCCCCAGCATTTT.